Listed below are T cell receptor beta chains from one sample, sequenced in a study of T-cell memory formation after mild COVID-19. A single record per CDR3 protein comes from TCRdb applying MiXCR to the 5' RACE reads. The table lists 250,000 to 350,000 distinct CDR3 sequences, around 16% of them singletons. The sequencing sample was made of PBMCs or a T cell subset sorted from them (not recorded which). The source is a man aged 18 to 35 who had mild COVID-19 (a few samples of this study predate the infection). Cell type and time point are not known. CDR3s include the opening cysteine and the closing phenylalanine or tryptophan. D genes are given only for firm matches. A row's size may be missing; if present it is once, few, many or a size class.

v_gene	j_gene	abundance	d_gene	CDR3nt	CDR3aa
TRBV7-9	TRBJ2-3	.	.	TGTGCCATCCCCCGGGGGGACACCCGCCCAGATACGCAGTATTTT	CAIPRGDTRPDTQYF
TRBV18	TRBJ2-3	few	.	TGTGCCAGCTCACTGGAGTTCACAGATACGCAGTATTTT	CASSLEFTDTQYF
TRBV5-1	TRBJ2-1	once	TRBD1	TGCGCCAGCAGCTTGGGACAGGGGGCGTCAGGCTCCTACAATGAGCAGTTCTTC	CASSLGQGASGSYNEQFF
TRBV3-1	TRBJ2-7	few	TRBD1	TGTGCCAGCAGCCAAGACCCCGGGAGACAGGGGGCCGGCGAGCAGTACTTC	CASSQDPGRQGAGEQYF
TRBV27	TRBJ2-2	few	TRBD1	TGTGCCAGCCTGGGACAGGACACCGGGGAGCTGTTTTTT	CASLGQDTGELFF
TRBV19	TRBJ2-1	.	TRBD2	TGTGCCAGCTGGGGCGGGGGGGCTGCCTACAATGAGCAGTTCTTC	CASWGGGAAYNEQFF
TRBV2	TRBJ1-6	.	.	TGTGCCAGCAGAGGGGTCCGAGGCAGAGCACCCCTCCACTTT	CASRGVRGRAPLHF
TRBV20-1	TRBJ1-1	.	.	TGCAGTGCAAGGGGTGATGGAACTGAAGCTTTCTTT	CSARGDGTEAFF
TRBV28	TRBJ2-5	few	TRBD1	TGTGCCAGCAGTTTACCTAGGGACAGCCAAGAGACCCAGTACTTC	CASSLPRDSQETQYF
TRBV7-3	TRBJ2-3	few	TRBD2	TGTGCCAGCAGCCCCAGAGGGACTAGCGGAGATACGCAGTATTTT	CASSPRGTSGDTQYF
TRBV5-1	TRBJ2-5	.	.	TGCGCCAGCAGCTTGAGGTTACCCATAGAGACCCAGTACTTC	CASSLRLPIETQYF
TRBV7-8	TRBJ1-5	.	TRBD1	TGTGCCAGCAGCACAGATGAGGGGGCTCAGCCCCAGCATTTT	CASSTDEGAQPQHF
TRBV4-3	TRBJ2-2	.	TRBD1	TGCGCCAGCAGCCAAGAAGGACAGGGATCGGGCACCGGGGAGCTGTTTTTT	CASSQEGQGSGTGELFF
TRBV9	TRBJ1-6	few	.	TGTGCCAGCAGCCCCGGAGGGGATAATTCACCCCTCCACTTT	CASSPGGDNSPLHF
TRBV5-1	TRBJ1-2	few	.	TGCGCCAGCAGCTTGGGACAGGTTAACTATGGCTACACCTTC	CASSLGQVNYGYTF
TRBV28	TRBJ2-3	few	TRBD2	TGTGCCAGCAGTTTGGGGGGGAGGTCGACAGATACGCAGTATTTT	CASSLGGRSTDTQYF
TRBV28	TRBJ2-2	few	.	TGTGCCAGCAGTCCTTACCGGACAGTAACCGGGGAGCTGTTTTTT	CASSPYRTVTGELFF
TRBV12-3/TRBV12-4	TRBJ2-1	.	TRBD2	TGTGCCAGCAGTTCGGGGGGCGGGGGGTCGCCTGAGCAGTTCTTC	CASSSGGGGSPEQFF
TRBV6-5	TRBJ1-5	.	TRBD1	TGTGCCAGCAGTCAGGGACAGTATAGCAATCAGCCCCAGCATTTT	CASSQGQYSNQPQHF
TRBV5-1	TRBJ2-3	.	.	TGCGCCAGCAGCTTTGGCAGACCTAGCACAGATACGCAGTATTTT	CASSFGRPSTDTQYF
TRBV7-2	TRBJ2-3	few	.	TGTGCCAGCAGCTTAGTCTTTTGGATCGGGACAGATACGCAGTATTTT	CASSLVFWIGTDTQYF
TRBV20-1	TRBJ1-1	few	TRBD1	TGCAGTGCTAGAGATCCCGGGACAGGGGGCATGGAAGCTTTCTTT	CSARDPGTGGMEAFF
TRBV6-2/TRBV6-3	TRBJ1-5	.	.	TGTGCCAGCAGTTATCGACCGGGGTTTAGCAATCAGCCCCAGCATTTT	CASSYRPGFSNQPQHF
TRBV6-4	TRBJ2-2	.	TRBD1	TGTGCCAGCAGGCGACAGGGGGCAACCGGGGAGCTGTTTTTT	CASRRQGATGELFF
TRBV7-3	TRBJ1-6	.	TRBD1	TGTGCCAGCAGCTTAACTCAGGGGGCAGGGTCACCCCTCCACTTT	CASSLTQGAGSPLHF
TRBV4-2	TRBJ2-6	few	.	TGTGCCAGCAGCCAAGGGAACTCTGGGGCCAACGTCCTGACTTTC	CASSQGNSGANVLTF
TRBV7-7	TRBJ2-2	few	TRBD1	TGTGCCAGCAGCAGCGGACAGGAATCGATCGGGGAGCTGTTTTTT	CASSSGQESIGELFF
TRBV18	TRBJ1-1	.	.	TGTGCCAGCTCATGGGAGACAGGTCAGAACACTGAAGCTTTCTTT	CASSWETGQNTEAFF
TRBV6-5	TRBJ2-5	.	.	TGTGCCAGCAGTTCCCGGACGGGCATCGGCTCGGAGACCCAGTACTTC	CASSSRTGIGSETQYF
TRBV10-3	TRBJ1-4	few	.	TGTGCCAGCAGCCCCCAATTACAGGGAGGAGGTGAAAAACTGTTTTTT	CASSPQLQGGGEKLFF
TRBV19	TRBJ1-4	few	.	TGTGCCAGTAGAGCCTCCGGGGTTGGGAAACTGTTTTTT	CASRASGVGKLFF
TRBV20-1	TRBJ2-5	.	.	TGCAGTGCTAAAGTTTCCGGGCTAGAGACCCAGTACTTC	CSAKVSGLETQYF
TRBV7-2	TRBJ2-3	.	.	TGTGCCAGCAGCGCCGTAGATACGCAGTATTTT	CASSAVDTQYF
TRBV2	TRBJ2-5	few	.	TGTGCCAGCAGTGATAGTAGCCGAGAAGAGACCCAGTACTTC	CASSDSSREETQYF
TRBV6-5	TRBJ1-1	few	.	TGTGCCAGCAGTTACTCCCCCAGGAGAGAAGCTTTCTTT	CASSYSPRREAFF
TRBV29-1	TRBJ1-2	few	.	TGCAGCGTTCTAGTGGACGGCTTCCTTAAAGGCTACACCTTC	CSVLVDGFLKGYTF
TRBV18	TRBJ2-3	few	.	TGTGCCAGCTCACTAACTAGCTCAGATACGCAGTATTTT	CASSLTSSDTQYF
TRBV5-1	TRBJ2-7	many	TRBD2	TGCGCCAGCAGCTTGGAGGCGGGGGGCACCTACGAGCAGTACTTC	CASSLEAGGTYEQYF
TRBV6-2/TRBV6-3	TRBJ1-5	.	.	TGTGCCAGCAGTCAAACAGGGTTCAATCAGCCCCAGCATTTT	CASSQTGFNQPQHF
TRBV7-6	TRBJ2-1	.	.	TGTGCCAGCAGCTTAGTCCTCGGGGGCGCGTCCTACAATGAGCAGTTCTTC	CASSLVLGGASYNEQFF
TRBV7-2	TRBJ1-1	few	.	TGTGCCAGCAGCTTCGGTACCGCCACTGAAGCTTTCTTT	CASSFGTATEAFF
TRBV27	TRBJ2-1	many	TRBD2	TGTGCCAGCAGCCATAGCGGGGGACTTTACAATGAGCAGTTCTTC	CASSHSGGLYNEQFF
TRBV4-3	TRBJ2-2	few	TRBD2	TGCGCCAGCAGCCAAGATGGGGTAGTAGCGGGGGAAAACACCGGGGAGCTGTTTTTT	CASSQDGVVAGENTGELFF
TRBV15	TRBJ2-3	few	.	TGTGCCACCAGCAACAGGATGGGAAGCACAGATACGCAGTATTTT	CATSNRMGSTDTQYF
TRBV12-3/TRBV12-4	TRBJ2-3	.	TRBD1	TGTGCCAGCAGTCCTTCCAGGGGGTTTCAGAGCACAGATACGCAGTATTTT	CASSPSRGFQSTDTQYF
TRBV7-6	TRBJ2-5	.	.	TGTGCCAGCAGCCCGCGGCCGGGGGATAAGGAGACCCAGTACTTC	CASSPRPGDKETQYF
TRBV20-1	TRBJ2-2	.	.	TGCAGTGCTCCTCCCCCGACTAGGTCGTCCGGGGAGCTGTTTTTT	CSAPPPTRSSGELFF
TRBV12-3/TRBV12-4	TRBJ2-7	few	.	TGTGCCAGCAGCCCCAATCAGGGGTACTACGAGCAGTACTTC	CASSPNQGYYEQYF
TRBV18	TRBJ2-1	.	.	TGTGCCAGCTCAAACAGCTCCTACAATGAGCAGTTCTTC	CASSNSSYNEQFF
TRBV5-1	TRBJ2-2	.	.	TGCGCCAGCAGCTTTGTGGGGTCCGGGGAGCTGTTTTTT	CASSFVGSGELFF
TRBV20-1	TRBJ2-3	few	TRBD2	TGCAGTGCTCCATGGCGGGGGGGCGCGGATACGCAGTATTTT	CSAPWRGGADTQYF
TRBV20-1	TRBJ1-6	few	.	TGCAGTGCTAGAGAAGAGGGGCTCGATAGGTCCCTCCACTTT	CSAREEGLDRSLHF
TRBV6-4	TRBJ1-2	.	.	TGTGCCAGCAGGCTGACAGGAACCATCGGTGGCTACACCTTC	CASRLTGTIGGYTF
TRBV5-6	TRBJ1-4	few	.	TGTGCCAGCAGCCCCGGTTGGAGGTGGGGTGGCGAAAAACTGTTTTTT	CASSPGWRWGGEKLFF
TRBV6-6	TRBJ1-2	.	.	TGTGCCAGCAGACCCGACACCTCTAACTATGGCTACACCTTC	CASRPDTSNYGYTF
TRBV7-2	TRBJ1-2	few	TRBD1	TGTGCCAGCATCGGCGACAGGGTGGATGGCTACACCTTC	CASIGDRVDGYTF
TRBV19	TRBJ2-7	.	.	TGTGCCAGTAGTATCCGAGGAGCGATCTACGAGCAGTACTTC	CASSIRGAIYEQYF
TRBV18	TRBJ2-5	.	TRBD1	TGTGCCAGCTCCATGAACCCCGGACAGGGGCTGGAGACCCAGTACTTC	CASSMNPGQGLETQYF
TRBV2	TRBJ2-7	.	TRBD1	TGTGCCAGCAGACCGGACAGGTTTTACGAGCAGTACTTC	CASRPDRFYEQYF